This is a list of T cell receptor beta chains from one sample in a study of blood T cells in healthy people across ages. TCRdb recomputed calls from the 5' RACE reads with MiXCR, one row per CDR3 protein. This repertoire shows hundreds of thousands of distinct CDR3 sequences, around 30% found once; its top ten account for about 18%. Sequenced material: blood. Receptors were obtained from a woman at least 80 years old in good health. Both conserved end residues are part of each CDR3.

TRBV7-2 CASSSDYPQPQHF
TRBV12-3/TRBV12-4 CASSPDRVDGYTF
TRBV20-1 CSARDLRDLGYEQYF
TRBV20-1 CSALRGPGTEAFF
TRBV12-3/TRBV12-4 CASSSSATYEQYF
TRBV12-3/TRBV12-4 CASGRTGRGNTGELFF
TRBV29-1 CSVPGDGYEQYF
TRBV20-1 CSAPIPGQNTEAFF
TRBV24-1 CATSDLTGSPQHF
TRBV3-1 CASSHGLAGGQSTDTQYF
TRBV11-2 CASSAGLTTQYF
TRBV10-3 CAISESRASNQPQHF
TRBV6-6 CASSEMAGRTGERFF
TRBV20-1 CSAREQGLSYEAFF
TRBV6-2/TRBV6-3 CASSPTVTPIYNEQFF
TRBV11-2 CASSQMRLAGEQYF
TRBV6-2/TRBV6-3 CASTRDSRANVLTF
TRBV6-2/TRBV6-3 CASRPSQGMGETQYF
TRBV12-3/TRBV12-4 CASSPQGGWGYTF
TRBV5-1 CASRAGQSYNEQFF
TRBV20-1 CSVGTSGRGEQFF
TRBV4-2 CASSQYLGGEQYF
TRBV21-1 CASSTEMGRTGRNYGYTF
TRBV6-2/TRBV6-3 CACRPGQGNSPLHF
TRBV20-1 CSARGPLNTEAFF
TRBV20-1 CSARDPSTGLSHYGYTF
TRBV20-1 CSARGRRGTNTEAFF
TRBV20-1 CSANQNTEAFF
TRBV27 CASSLSLTGGHGYTF
TRBV25-1 CASTRRGLGNEQFF
TRBV7-2 CASSLGIGRGRYEQYF
TRBV11-2 CASSFVGGAGEQYF
TRBV20-1 CSARLAGGIETQYF
TRBV6-2/TRBV6-3 CACSANQGSKNTEAFF
TRBV20-1 CSARDGANYGYTF
TRBV20-1 CSARIAAQAPDIQYF
TRBV2 CASRERQGRFAYGYTF
TRBV5-1 CASSLRTEETQYF
TRBV28 CASKPGSPRYEQYF
TRBV7-2 CASSLVPLRGGGTGTQYF
TRBV18 CASSLVRDSEETQYF
TRBV7-6 CASSPQRANEKLFF
TRBV7-9 CASSSIGQGGGYTF
TRBV5-6 CASRAGGRGDMQYF
TRBV20-1 CSALTGPLTSRYEQYF
TRBV29-1 CSVEQPEGSYEQYF
TRBV20-1 CSARAAGGVETQYF
TRBV5-6 CASSAPNKVTNNEQFF
TRBV5-1 CASSLDGQSRGYEQYF
TRBV7-9 CASSFTDYGYTF
TRBV2 CASSERGGAADTQYF